Below are 32 T cell receptor beta chains sequenced from a single sample in a study of cytomegalovirus exposure and HLA in healthy donors. PCR used 60 Vbeta primers and 13 Jbeta primers. Assay used: immunoSEQ multiplex PCR; TCRdb lists only in-frame clones, some missing. The profile shows more than 100,000 clones, about 9.1% of them singletons. Sample: PBMCs. The receptors here all came from a woman aged 40-49 years in good health and CMV-seropositive.

The chain joins TRBV19 to TRBJ1-6, with 9 bases that match TRBD1. The V gene end was trimmed by 10 bases and the J gene end by 8 bases; junction bases not matched to a gene: 12. Germline V CDR1 and CDR2: LNHDA, SQIVND (reference sequence). The CDR3 consists of 15 residues. This CDR3 reads CATSGRGQGDSPLHF. CDR3 coding DNA: TGTGCCACCTCGGGGAGGGGACAGGGCGATTCACCCCTCCACTTT.

This clone was detected only a few times. The V gene is TRBV7-2, the J gene TRBJ1-2; 7 nucleotides agree with TRBD1. V gave up 4 bases and J gave up 5 bases; unmatched junction bases: 13. The CDR3 is 16 residues long. Germline CDR1 SGHTA, CDR2 FQGNSA. CDR3 sequence reads: CASSYLPQGVNYGYTF. CDR3 nucleotides: TGTGCCAGCAGCTACCTCCCCCAGGGGGTAAATTATGGCTACACCTTC. Combining the CDR3 with reference TRBV7-2 and TRBJ1-2 gives the whole variable domain GAGVSQSPSNKVTEKGKDVELRCDPISGHTALYWYRQSLGQGLEFLIYFQGNSAPDKSGLPSDRFSAERTGGSVSTLTIQRTQQEDSAVYLCASSYLPQGVNYGYTFGSGTRLTVV.

This clone was seen a few times. The chain carries TRBV19 and TRBJ1-4; D unclear. This CDR3 region has 16 residues. Germline CDR1 is LNHDA and CDR2 is SQIVND (reference sequence). Trimming removed 3 bases from V and 7 bases from J, with 18 bases in between. The CDR3 coding sequence is TGTGCCAGTAGTATCCGCCTCAGCGCGGACTCTGAAAAACTGTTTTTT. Translating gives CASSIRLSADSEKLFF.

There are a few counts of this clone. The chain links TRBV13 to TRBJ2-3, with 10 bases matching TRBD1. J was trimmed by 2 bases and V by 0 bases; bases with no gene match: 8. This CDR3 has 18 amino acids. The germline V gene encodes CDR1 PRHDT and CDR2 FYEKMQ (reference sequence). The DNA for the CDR3 is TGTGCCAGCAGCTTAGGCCTCGGGACAGGGGAGTCCACAGATACGCAGTATTTT. This translates into CASSLGLGTGESTDTQYF.

In this sample, this clone turned up a few times. The gene calls are TRBV5-1 and TRBJ2-1; a weak D match, TRBD1 (6 bases). The CDR3 extends over 14 amino acids. V was clipped by 0 bases and J by 4 bases, with 8 bases between them. The germline CDR1 and CDR2 sequences are SGHRS and YFSETQ. The CDR3 region is CASSLEGGYNEQFF. In DNA, the CDR3 is TGCGCCAGCAGCTTGGAAGGGGGATACAATGAGCAGTTCTTC. Supplemented by reference TRBV5-1 and TRBJ2-1, the full variable domain reads KAGVTQTPRYLIKTRGQQVTLSCSPISGHRSVSWYQQTPGQGLQFLFEYFSETQRNKGNFPGRFSGRQFSNSRSEMNVSTLELGDSALYLCASSLEGGYNEQFFGPGTRLTVL.

J is TRBJ2-5 and V is TRBV19, with D tentatively TRBD2 (5 bases). Trimming left V 7 bases short and J 4 bases short, with 16 bases between. This CDR3 is 14 amino acids long. In germline, CDR1 is LNHDA, CDR2 SQIVND (reference sequence). CDR3 coding DNA: TGTGCCAGTAAGGGCCTAGCTTTGGGAGAGACCCAGTACTTC. Amino acids: CASKGLALGETQYF. Using reference TRBV19 and TRBJ2-5 for the parts outside the CDR3, the full variable domain is DGGITQSPKYLFRKEGQNVTLSCEQNLNHDAMYWYRQDPGQGLRLIYYSQIVNDFQKGDIAEGYSVSREKKESFPLTVTSAQKNPTAFYLCASKGLALGETQYFGPGTRLLVL.

The rearrangement uses TRBV5-1 and TRBJ1-2, with a possible D match to TRBD1 (5 bases). CDR3 length: 15 amino acids. Germline V gene data show CDR1 as SGHRS and CDR2 as YFSETQ. Trimming shortened V by 0 bases and J by 2 bases, and 11 bases separated the two germline ends. The DNA of the CDR3 is TGCGCCAGCAGCTTGGAGCAGGGCGGAAACTATGGCTACACCTTC. Amino acid sequence: CASSLEQGGNYGYTF.

The chain combines TRBV11-3 with TRBJ2-7, with 7 positions matching TRBD1. Germline CDR1 SGHNT, CDR2 YENEEA. The CDR3 totals 14 residues. The V gene end was trimmed by 5 bases and the J gene end by 6 bases; junction bases not matched to a gene: 10. The CDR3 loop is CASSIDRVRGEQYF. The CDR3 coding sequence is TGTGCCAGCAGCATCGACAGGGTAAGGGGCGAGCAGTACTTC. Complete variable domain (other parts from reference TRBV11-3 and TRBJ2-7): EAGVVQSPRYKIIEKKQPVAFWCNPISGHNTLYWYLQNLGQGPELLIRYENEEAVDDSQLPKDRFSAERLKGVDSTLKIQPAELGDSAVYLCASSIDRVRGEQYFGPGTRLTVT.

This rearrangement joins TRBV4-1 to TRBJ1-4; D gene ambiguous. This CDR3 is 15 amino acids long. CDR1 and CDR2 from the germline V gene are MGHRA and YSYEKL. V lost 3 bases, J lost 7 bases, and 15 bases lay in between. CDR3 sequence (DNA): TGCGCCAGCAGCCACCTAGGCCCCGGTGGTGAAAAACTGTTTTTT. This codes for CASSHLGPGGEKLFF.

The V call is TRBV7-2, the J call TRBJ2-1, with TRBD2 matching over 7 bases. The trim removed 0 bases at V and 2 bases at J, leaving 1 base unmatched. The germline CDR1 and CDR2 sequences are SGHTA and FQGNSA. This CDR3 comprises 15 residues. The CDR3, as DNA: TGTGCCAGCAGCTTAGCGGGGGGGACCTACAATGAGCAGTTCTTC. Protein sequence: CASSLAGGTYNEQFF.

This clone was picked up a small number of times. V usage is TRBV10-3 and J usage is TRBJ2-3; TRBD2 matches 10 bases. The germline V gene encodes CDR1 ENHRY and CDR2 SYGVKD. The trim removed 0 bases at V and 6 bases at J, leaving 3 bases unmatched. This CDR3 comprises 15 residues. The CDR3 coding sequence is TGTGCCATCAGTGAGTCGCCTAGCGGGGGCGATACGCAGTATTTT. Translation gives CAISESPSGGDTQYF.

This clone appeared a few times. The chain uses TRBV5-1 and TRBJ1-1; TRBD1 might be the D (6 bases). V was pared by 1 base and J by 1 base, with 8 bases between. The CDR3 consists of 14 residues. CDR1 and CDR2 from the germline V gene are SGHRS and YFSETQ. CDR3 sequence: CASSLQTGNTEAFF. CDR3 DNA: TGCGCCAGCAGCTTGCAGACAGGGAACACTGAAGCTTTCTTT.

J is TRBJ1-1 and V is TRBV19; a possible D gene is TRBD1 (6 bases). The V gene lost 3 bases and the J gene lost 0 bases, with 8 bases spanning the gap. CDR1 LNHDA and CDR2 SQIVND come from the germline V gene (reference sequence). The CDR3 runs 14 residues. CDR3 nucleotide sequence: TGTGCCAGTAGTATTAACAGGGTGAACACTGAAGCTTTCTTT. Its protein is CASSINRVNTEAFF.

This chain connects TRBV9 to TRBJ2-5; 7 nucleotides match TRBD2. Germline loops: CDR1 SGDLS, CDR2 YYNGEE. The CDR3 runs to 14 residues. V lost 0 bases and J lost 4; bases outside the gene matches: 3. The CDR3 protein is CASSVETGGETQYF. The CDR3, as DNA: TGTGCCAGCAGCGTAGAGACGGGGGGAGAGACCCAGTACTTC.

The chain carries TRBV7-2 and TRBJ2-7; tentatively, D is TRBD1 (6 bases). V lost 1 base and J lost 4, with 11 bases in between. The CDR3 contains 14 residues. Germline CDR1 is SGHTA and CDR2 is FQGNSA. CDR3 sequence (DNA): TGTGCCAGCAGCTTAGACCCCAGGGGATACGAGCAGTACTTC. It codes for CASSLDPRGYEQYF.

The chain is built from TRBV7-2 and TRBJ2-1, with D possibly TRBD1 on 5 matching bases. There are 15 residues in the CDR3. Trimming took off 1 base at V and 4 bases at J, with 11 bases between the two ends. CDR1 and CDR2 (germline): SGHTA, FQGNSA. CDR3 protein: CASSLGLTVYNEQFF. The CDR3 nucleotides read TGTGCCAGCAGCTTAGGGTTGACAGTTTACAATGAGCAGTTCTTC.

This clone has a handful of counts. The V call is TRBV2, the J call TRBJ2-1, with 9 nucleotides matching TRBD2. V lost 5 bases to trimming and J lost 5 bases; unmatched junction nucleotides: 10. The V gene's germline CDR1 is SNHLY and CDR2 FYNNEI. The CDR3 consists of 16 residues. The CDR3 loop reads CASSISILAGDNEQFF. Here the CDR3 DNA reads TGTGCCAGCAGTATATCTATTTTAGCGGGGGACAATGAGCAGTTCTTC.

The chain uses TRBV5-6 and TRBJ1-6; 10 nucleotides line up with TRBD1. The germline V gene has CDR1 SGHDT and CDR2 YYEEEE. CDR3 length: 15 residues. The trim removed 3 bases at V and 10 bases at J, leaving 7 bases unmatched. CDR3 sequence (DNA): TGTGCCAGCAGCTCCACCGGGACAGGGGTCTCACCCCTCCACTTT. This codes for CASSSTGTGVSPLHF.

This clone was seen only a few times. DNA of the CDR3: TGCGCCAGCAGCCAATCACAGGGCTACGAGCAGTACTTC. This translates into CASSQSQGYEQYF. The rearrangement joins TRBV5-1 to TRBJ2-7; possible D gene TRBD1, 6 bases. Germline lookup yields CDR1 SGHRS and CDR2 YFSETQ. V was shortened by 4 bases and J by 3 bases, with 11 bases between the two germline ends. The CDR3 contains 13 residues.

The V call is TRBV2, the J call TRBJ1-1; perhaps TRBD1 as D (5 bases). This CDR3 region has 15 residues. CDR1 SNHLY and CDR2 FYNNEI come from the germline V gene. The germline V and J ends were trimmed by 6 bases and 1 base, with 15 bases remaining between them. CDR3 in DNA: TGTGCCAGCAGCTTAATGACAGCATCGAACACTGAAGCTTTCTTT. It translates to CASSLMTASNTEAFF.

This clone turned up a few times. The J gene is TRBJ1-5, the V gene TRBV13; 7 bases map to TRBD1. CDR1 PRHDT and CDR2 FYEKMQ come from the germline V gene (reference sequence). The J segment lost 6 bases and the V segment lost 1 base, leaving 9 bases of the junction unmatched. This CDR3 has 16 residues. The CDR3 nucleotides read TGTGCCAGCAGCTTAGCCCGAGGGGGCAGGGGTCAGCCCCAGCATTTT. Its translation is CASSLARGGRGQPQHF.

This clone occurred a few times. In DNA, the CDR3 is TGTGCCAGCAGCCGGAGGACAGGGGGCGACTATGGCTACACCTTC. Translation gives CASSRRTGGDYGYTF. The chain has TRBV9 and TRBJ1-2, with 11 bases lining up with TRBD1. Trimming at V came to 4 bases and at J to 3 bases, leaving 5 bases not matched to a gene. CDR1 is SGDLS and CDR2 is YYNGEE in the germline V gene. CDR3 length equals 15 residues.

The genes are TRBV9 and TRBJ1-1; the D gene is possibly TRBD1 (5 bases). Trimming removed 4 bases at V and 0 bases at J, with 10 bases between. This CDR3 is 14 amino acids long. Germline-derived CDR1 and CDR2 are SGDLS and YYNGEE. CDR3 amino acids: CASSRGGMNTEAFF. Here the CDR3 DNA reads TGTGCCAGCAGCAGGGGAGGCATGAACACTGAAGCTTTCTTT.

The chain recombines TRBV5-1 with TRBJ1-2; D might be TRBD1 (5 bases). Deletions cut 3 bases from V and 4 bases from J, with 19 bases between. CDR3 length: 16 residues. Looked up from germline, CDR1 is SGHRS and CDR2 is YFSETQ. The CDR3 DNA follows: TGCGCCAGCAGCTACGGGGGGGTGTCAGCTAGCTATGGCTACACCTTC. This codes for CASSYGGVSASYGYTF.

In this sample, this clone turned up a few times. The chain is built from TRBV6-5 and TRBJ2-7; a possible D gene is TRBD2 (5 bases). The V gene lost 6 bases and the J gene lost 9 bases, with 12 bases spanning the gap. There are 11 residues in the CDR3. Germline lookup yields CDR1 MNHEY and CDR2 SVGAGI. The DNA for the CDR3 is TGTGCCAGCAGCGGACGGGGAAGGCAGTACTTC. Translating gives CASSGRGRQYF.

This clone turned up a few times. V usage is TRBV10-1 and J usage is TRBJ1-3; TRBD1 might be the D (6 bases). From germline, CDR1 is WNHNN and CDR2 SYGVQD (reference sequence). The CDR3 totals 14 residues. V gave up 6 bases and J gave up 4 bases, with 13 bases separating them. The CDR3, as DNA: TGCGCCAGCAGAAACAGGGCTTCAGGAAACACCATATATTTT. This codes for CASRNRASGNTIYF.

This clone came up a few times. The genes are TRBV5-1 and TRBJ1-2; 7 bases align to TRBD1. Looked up from germline, CDR1 is SGHRS and CDR2 is YFSETQ. Losses at the gene ends were 4 bases for V and 8 bases for J; bases not matched to a gene: 8. CDR3 size: 13 residues. CDR3 residues: CASSLRDSRGYTF. The CDR3 nucleotides are TGCGCCAGCAGCCTCCGGGACAGTAGGGGCTACACCTTC.

This clone showed up just a few times. The chain couples TRBV5-7 to TRBJ2-6; 8 bases fit TRBD1. TRBV5-7 belongs to the ORF category, with a function that is uncertain. The ends lost 2 bases at V and 0 bases at J; junction bases unmatched: 7. The CDR3 sequence is 18 residues long. The CDR3 region has the DNA TGTGCCAGCAGCTTCTACGGACAGGGAATCTCTGGGGCCAACGTCCTGACTTTC. Amino acids: CASSFYGQGISGANVLTF.

Only a few counts were recorded for this clone. The J gene is TRBJ2-1, the V gene TRBV14, with 12 nucleotides matching TRBD1. CDR1 SGHDN and CDR2 FVKESK come from the germline V gene. The V segment lost 1 base and the J segment 9 bases; nucleotides outside the gene matches: 10. CDR3 length: 17 amino acids. The CDR3 DNA reads TGTGCCAGCAGCCAAGTGTGGGGACAGGGGGCCCACGGTGAGCAGTTCTTC. Translated, it gives CASSQVWGQGAHGEQFF. Variable domain in full (rest from reference TRBV14 and TRBJ2-1): EAGVTQFPSHSVIEKGQTVTLRCDPISGHDNLYWYRRVMGKEIKFLLHFVKESKQDESGMPNNRFLAERTGGTYSTLKVQPAELEDSGVYFCASSQVWGQGAHGEQFFGPGTRLTVL.

V usage is TRBV7-2 and J usage is TRBJ1-4; unclear D gene. CDR3 length: 13 residues. V lost 3 bases and J lost 7, with 9 bases in between. In germline, CDR1 is SGHTA, CDR2 FQGNSA. Here the CDR3 DNA reads TGTGCCAGCAGCTTCGCGTACGGTGAAAAACTGTTTTTT. Protein product: CASSFAYGEKLFF.

This clone was counted a few times. V usage is TRBV6-1 and J usage is TRBJ2-7; D ambiguous. This CDR3 has 11 residues. Germline V lookup: CDR1 MNHNS, CDR2 SASEGT. Trimming shortened V by 6 bases and J by 0 bases, and 3 bases separated the two germline ends. CDR3 sequence: CASRSSYEQYF. The CDR3 region has the DNA TGTGCCAGCAGGAGCTCCTACGAGCAGTACTTC.

This clone was recorded a few times. CDR3 protein: CSARDRVNEKLFF. DNA of the CDR3: TGCAGCGCCCGGGACAGAGTTAATGAAAAACTGTTTTTT. The chain has TRBV29-1 and TRBJ1-4, with 7 bases matching TRBD1. CDR1 is SQVTM, CDR2 ANQGSEA, per germline. There are 13 residues in the CDR3. Trimming took 7 bases from V and 4 from J; bases not matched to a gene: 6.